The 26 T cell receptor beta chains listed next were all sequenced from one sample in a study of PD-1 blockade in classical Hodgkin lymphoma. Data came from immunoSEQ multiplex PCR; TCRdb stores just in-frame clones and leaves some out. The sample has more than 30,000 clones; over 60% are singletons. Relapse was seen in all patients after autologous stem cell transplantation, and brentuximab vedotin exposure was variable. The material sequenced was peripheral blood mononuclear cells (PBMCs), taken before the second cycle of nivolumab. These receptors were collected from a human donor with classical Hodgkin lymphoma.

The genes are TRBV9 and TRBJ2-5, with 10 bases aligning to TRBD2. Unmatched junction bases numbered 9, after V lost 4 bases and J lost 3 bases. Per the germline V gene, CDR1 is SGDLS and CDR2 is YYNGEE. The CDR3 has 16 amino acids. The CDR3 sequence is CASSRAVLAGEETQYF. The CDR3 nucleotides are TGTGCCAGCAGCCGCGCGGTGCTAGCGGGGGAAGAGACCCAGTACTTC.

The chain joins TRBV20-1 to TRBJ2-5; D gene uncertain. V lost 0 bases and J 6 bases, leaving 5 bases between the germline ends. There are 11 residues in the CDR3. Germline V gene data show CDR1 as DFQATT and CDR2 as SNEGSKA (reference sequence). CDR3 residues: CSARDRKTQYF. DNA for the CDR3: TGCAGTGCTAGAGATCGGAAGACCCAGTACTTC.

This clone was found once. The rearrangement uses TRBV19 and TRBJ1-5; TRBD1 agrees at 8 bases. The CDR3 runs 17 residues. CDR1 and CDR2 (germline): LNHDA, SQIVND (reference sequence). Unmatched junction bases numbered 9, after V lost 5 bases and J lost 0 bases. DNA of the CDR3: TGTGCCAGTAGTCTTGGACAGGGCAGGGGTAGCAATCAGCCCCAGCATTTT. Translating gives CASSLGQGRGSNQPQHF. Combining the CDR3 with reference TRBV19 and TRBJ1-5 gives the whole variable domain DGGITQSPKYLFRKEGQNVTLSCEQNLNHDAMYWYRQDPGQGLRLIYYSQIVNDFQKGDIAEGYSVSREKKESFPLTVTSAQKNPTAFYLCASSLGQGRGSNQPQHFGDGTRLSIL.

V usage is TRBV5-6 and J usage is TRBJ2-1, with 7 bases matching TRBD2. The CDR3 has 15 residues. The germline V gene encodes CDR1 SGHDT and CDR2 YYEEEE. Unmatched junction bases numbered 5, after V lost 3 bases and J lost 2 bases. Here the CDR3 reads CASSSGLVPYNEQFF. The DNA of the CDR3 is TGTGCCAGCAGCTCCGGACTAGTTCCCTACAATGAGCAGTTCTTC.

The chain recombines TRBV27 with TRBJ2-7; 8 bases map to TRBD2. Germline loops: CDR1 MNHEY, CDR2 SMNVEV (reference sequence). With V trimmed by 3 bases and J by 5 bases, 3 bases remained unmatched. This CDR3 comprises 13 residues. The CDR3 here is CASSLVGGDEQYF. The CDR3 bases are TGTGCCAGCAGTTTGGTCGGGGGGGACGAGCAGTACTTC.

The chain uses TRBV18 and TRBJ2-7, with 12 nucleotides matching TRBD2. CDR3 size: 15 residues. V lost 3 bases to trimming and J lost 2 bases; unmatched junction nucleotides: 2. CDR1 KGHSH and CDR2 LQKENI come from the germline V gene. CDR3 amino acids: CASSPTSGGPYEQYF. The CDR3 DNA is TGTGCCAGCTCACCGACTAGCGGGGGCCCCTACGAGCAGTACTTC.

This rearrangement joins TRBV5-5 to TRBJ1-1; no reliable D call. CDR3 length: 14 residues. Looked up from germline, CDR1 is SGHKS and CDR2 is YYEKEE (reference sequence). The V and J ends lost 0 bases and 0 bases respectively, with 6 bases between them. In DNA form, the CDR3 reads TGTGCCAGCAGCTTGGAAGGGCTGAACACTGAAGCTTTCTTT. Its protein is CASSLEGLNTEAFF.

V is TRBV11-2 and J is TRBJ1-2; D uncertain. This CDR3 is built from 14 residues. Germline CDR1 SGHAT, CDR2 FQNNGV. Trimming shortened V by 7 bases and J by 0 bases, and 12 bases separated the two germline ends. The chain's CDR3 is CASNPATANYGYTF. In nucleotides, the CDR3 is TGTGCCAGCAACCCAGCCACAGCTAACTATGGCTACACCTTC.

V usage is TRBV5-6 and J usage is TRBJ2-4; 10 bases are shared with TRBD2. Germline CDR1 SGHDT, CDR2 YYEEEE. The CDR3 has 17 amino acids. V shed 4 bases and J 4 bases; nucleotides not matched to a gene: 11. CDR3 sequence reads: CASSPLRDSGGKNIQYF. The CDR3 bases are TGTGCCAGCAGCCCCCTTCGGGATAGCGGGGGGAAAAACATTCAGTACTTC.

This clone showed up just a few times. The chain employs TRBV10-3 and TRBJ1-5; 9 bases match TRBD1. The CDR3 spans 14 residues. V dropped 10 bases and J dropped 4; count of bases not matched to a gene: 8. Germline V gene sequence: CDR1 ENHRY, CDR2 SYGVKD. CDR3 residues: CATRDRVGNQPQHF. In DNA form, the CDR3 reads TGTGCCACCCGGGACAGGGTGGGGAATCAGCCCCAGCATTTT.

Here the CDR3 DNA reads TGTGCCAGCAGCGCGCCGGGAGGAGTTGGCACCGGGGAGCTGTTTTTT. It yields the protein CASSAPGGVGTGELFF. The chain employs TRBV9 and TRBJ2-2; 7 bases agree with TRBD2. Trimming at V came to 3 bases and at J to 4 bases, leaving 9 bases not matched to a gene. This CDR3 comprises 16 residues. Germline V gene data show CDR1 as SGDLS and CDR2 as YYNGEE.

This clone was seen once. V and J are TRBV2 and TRBJ2-7; D possibly corresponds to TRBD1 (5 bases). The CDR3 runs 11 residues. Per the germline V gene, CDR1 is SNHLY and CDR2 is FYNNEI. The ends were cut back, 8 bases at V and 9 bases at J, with 14 bases in the middle. CDR3 sequence reads: CASPGLGSQYF. CDR3 in DNA: TGTGCCAGCCCAGGGTTAGGATCGCAGTACTTC.

The chain joins TRBV18 to TRBJ1-5; D gene ambiguous. The CDR3 has 14 amino acids. The germline V and J ends were trimmed by 6 bases and 4 bases, with 13 bases remaining between them. Germline V gene lookup returns CDR1 KGHSH and CDR2 LQKENI. CDR3 nucleotide sequence: TGTGCCAGCTCGATGTACAGCGAAAATCAGCCCCAGCATTTT. Translating it yields CASSMYSENQPQHF.

The V and J genes are TRBV7-2 and TRBJ1-3; D is perhaps TRBD1 (5 bases). The CDR3 is 14 amino acids. Trimming took 5 bases from V and 0 from J, leaving 8 bases between them. Germline CDR1 reads SGHTA; CDR2 reads FQGNSA. Here the CDR3 reads CASSQQVSGNTIYF. CDR3 nucleotide sequence: TGTGCCAGCAGCCAACAGGTCTCTGGAAACACCATATATTTT.

In this sample, this clone turned up a few times. This sequence joins TRBV5-4 and TRBJ2-1, with D unresolved. CDR3 length: 13 amino acids. The V end lost 4 bases, the J end lost 5 bases, and 10 bases lay between the germline ends. Germline V lookup: CDR1 SGHNT, CDR2 YYREEE (reference sequence). The CDR3 loop is CASSAQGNNEQFF. The CDR3 DNA follows: TGTGCCAGCAGCGCCCAAGGGAACAATGAGCAGTTCTTC.

The chain couples TRBV7-2 to TRBJ2-3; D remains unclear. Trimming cost V 4 bases and J 2 bases, with 4 bases left between them. CDR1 SGHTA and CDR2 FQGNSA come from the germline V gene. This CDR3 region has 12 residues. The CDR3 region is CASSSNTDTQYF. In nucleotides, the CDR3 is TGTGCCAGCAGCTCTAACACAGATACGCAGTATTTT.

The chain couples TRBV23-1 to TRBJ2-3; a possible D gene is TRBD1 (5 bases). TRBV23-1 is placed among ORFs of uncertain function. The CDR3 spans 17 residues. Trimming removed 2 bases at V and 2 bases at J, with 17 bases between. Here the CDR3 reads CASSQPDKAPFTDTQYF. In nucleotides, the CDR3 is TGCGCCAGCAGTCAACCGGACAAGGCCCCCTTCACAGATACGCAGTATTTT.

This chain joins TRBV10-3 and TRBJ1-2; perhaps TRBD1 as D (6 bases). This CDR3 is built from 17 residues. Trimming removed 3 bases at V and 2 bases at J, with 19 bases between. Looked up from germline, CDR1 is ENHRY and CDR2 is SYGVKD. The CDR3 region has the DNA TGTGCCATCAGTGAAGTGAGAGGGGCGAGGGGGAACTATGGCTACACCTTC. Translation gives CAISEVRGARGNYGYTF.

The chain uses TRBV7-9 and TRBJ2-3; a weak D match, TRBD2 (6 bases). The CDR3 sequence is 17 residues long. Germline V gene lookup returns CDR1 SEHNR and CDR2 FQNEAQ (reference sequence). Trimming removed 5 bases from V and 2 bases from J, with 20 bases in between. The CDR3 loop is CASSPGGSGGYTDTQYF. CDR3 nucleotides: TGTGCCAGCAGCCCCGGTGGGAGTGGGGGGTACACAGATACGCAGTATTTT.

This clone is medium-sized in the sample. The rearrangement joins TRBV20-1 to TRBJ1-1, with D possibly TRBD1 on 5 matching bases. Between the trimmed V and J ends, which lost 6 bases and 6 bases, there was a span of 11 bases. This CDR3 is built from 11 residues. Looked up from germline, CDR1 is DFQATT and CDR2 is SNEGSKA (reference sequence). This CDR3 is CSAITGAEAFF. Here the CDR3 DNA reads TGCAGTGCCATAACGGGGGCTGAAGCTTTCTTT.

The chain has TRBV7-8 and TRBJ2-5, with TRBD1 matching over 10 bases. This CDR3 spans 13 amino acids. From germline, CDR1 is SGHVS and CDR2 FQNEAQ. V was pared by 1 base and J by 7 bases, with 0 bases of the junction left unmatched. The CDR3 is CASSLGQGATQYF. For the CDR3, the DNA is TGTGCCAGCAGCTTAGGACAGGGGGCGACCCAGTACTTC.

The gene calls are TRBV10-3 and TRBJ2-7, with D possibly called TRBD1 or TRBD2 (5 bases each). CDR3 length equals 14 residues. Germline lookup yields CDR1 ENHRY and CDR2 SYGVKD. Between the trimmed V and J ends, which lost 6 bases and 6 bases, there was a span of 18 bases. In DNA form, the CDR3 reads TGTGCCATCAGGGACCGGGACGGCGGGTTCGAGCAGTACTTC. Protein product: CAIRDRDGGFEQYF.

V gene TRBV30 combines with J gene TRBJ2-1; D unclear. CDR1 is GTSNPN and CDR2 is SVGIG in the germline V gene (reference sequence). V dropped 0 bases and J dropped 0 bases, with 15 bases sitting between them. This CDR3 spans 17 amino acids. The CDR3 loop reads CAWSVRAVVRSYNEQFF. As DNA, the CDR3 is TGTGCCTGGAGTGTAAGGGCGGTTGTCCGCTCCTACAATGAGCAGTTCTTC.

The chain employs TRBV9 and TRBJ1-2; TRBD1 matches at 12 bases. V lost 2 bases to trimming and J lost 4 bases; unmatched junction nucleotides: 9. Germline CDR1 is SGDLS and CDR2 is YYNGEE. The CDR3 covers 17 residues. The CDR3: CASSVGTGGYDLYGYTF. The CDR3, as DNA: TGTGCCAGCAGCGTCGGGACAGGGGGCTACGACCTCTATGGCTACACCTTC.

The chain uses TRBV27 and TRBJ1-1; 11 nucleotides match TRBD1. The length of the CDR3 is 16 residues. Germline V gene lookup returns CDR1 MNHEY and CDR2 SMNVEV (reference sequence). Unmatched junction bases numbered 6, after V lost 5 bases and J lost 1 base. The CDR3 nucleotides read TGTGCCAGCAGTCCCGGACAGGGGGCTGGGAACACTGAAGCTTTCTTT. This encodes CASSPGQGAGNTEAFF.

This clone showed up just once. J is TRBJ2-6 and V is TRBV25-1; D gene ambiguous. From germline, CDR1 is MGHDK and CDR2 SYGVNS. This CDR3 has 18 amino acids. V was clipped by 3 bases and J by 4 bases, with 19 bases between them. The CDR3 region is CASSDPRRVFSGANVLTF. DNA for the CDR3: TGTGCCAGCAGTGATCCCCGCCGGGTCTTCTCGGGGGCCAACGTCCTGACTTTC.